Each of the 24 T cell receptor beta chains below was sequenced from the same sample in a study of T cell repertoires in cytomegalovirus infection. TCRdb fed the reads into MiXCR, producing one record per CDR3 protein. The sample carries about 890,000 distinct CDR3 sequences, around 30% recorded once. Their cognate antigens are unknown. This specimen consisted of cultured CD8+ T cells from PBMCs, obtained from culture after CMV antigen stimulation. Every receptor here comes from a human donor in good health (CMV status not recorded). Some clones in this sample may be carry-over from other donors' samples.

This clonotype was observed a single time. A much more abundant neighbour one base away suggests this may be a read error. V and J are TRBV12-3 or TRBV12-4 and TRBJ2-7; D may correspond to TRBD1 or TRBD2 (5 bases each). CDR3 length: 13 residues. Trimming took 5 bases from V and 2 from J, leaving 10 bases between them. CDR3 region: CASSPVGAYEQYF. DNA of the CDR3: TGTGCCAGCAGTCCCGTGGGGGCCTACGAGCAGTACTTC.

This clonotype was recorded a few times. V and J are TRBV23-1 and TRBJ1-5; D might be TRBD1 (5 bases). TRBV23-1 is noted as an ORF with a role that remains uncertain. Trimming removed 1 base at V and 0 bases at J, with 13 bases between. The CDR3 sequence is 17 residues long. CDR3 loop: CASSQCTGGNSNQPQHF. Here the CDR3 DNA reads TGCGCCAGCAGTCAATGTACAGGCGGGAATAGCAATCAGCCCCAGCATTTT.

The sample holds a few counts of this clonotype. The chain employs TRBV12-5 and TRBJ2-1; perhaps TRBD1 as D (5 bases). The CDR3 totals 14 residues. The V and J ends lost 8 bases and 3 bases respectively, with 14 bases between them. Looked up from germline, CDR1 is LGHNT and CDR2 is FRNRAP. The CDR3 nucleotides are TGTGCTAGTTCCCCAGGGCCGGGCTACAATGAGCAGTTCTTC. It is translated as CASSPGPGYNEQFF.

In its sample, this clonotype was seen many times. The J gene is TRBJ2-1, the V gene TRBV7-8; 7 nucleotides line up with TRBD2. The CDR3 contains 16 residues. Trimming at V came to 7 bases and at J to 9 bases, leaving 18 bases not matched to a gene. From germline, CDR1 is SGHVS and CDR2 FQNEAQ. CDR3 in amino acids: CASIRPGGMPWSEQFF. The CDR3 DNA follows: TGTGCCAGCATTAGGCCGGGGGGAATGCCGTGGAGTGAGCAGTTCTTC.

This chain joins TRBV20-1 and TRBJ1-1, with no clear D. Between the trimmed V and J ends, which lost 1 base and 1 base, there was a span of 13 bases. The V gene's germline CDR1 is DFQATT and CDR2 SNEGSKA (reference sequence). This CDR3 has 15 amino acids. CDR3 nucleotide sequence: TGCAGTGCTAGAGCCCCCTCGAGCCAGAACACTGAAGCTTTCTTT. The encoded protein is CSARAPSSQNTEAFF.

Many counts were recorded for this clonotype. V and J are TRBV7-9 and TRBJ2-7, with a tentative D call TRBD2 (5 bases). CDR1 is SEHNR, CDR2 FQNEAQ, per germline (reference sequence). CDR3 length equals 14 residues. The V gene lost 5 bases and the J gene lost 2 bases, with 13 bases spanning the gap. The CDR3 reads CASSPGGWPYEQYF. DNA of the CDR3: TGTGCCAGCAGCCCTGGCGGGTGGCCCTACGAGCAGTACTTC.

Note on this clonotype: A clone one base away is much larger, so this may be a read error. The chain uses TRBV5-1 and TRBJ2-5; D remains ambiguous. Germline CDR1 is SGHRS and CDR2 is YFSETQ. The CDR3 is made up of 12 amino acids. Written as DNA, the CDR3 is TGCGCCAACAGCTTGAGCCTCGAGACCCAGTACTTC. It yields the protein CANSLSLETQYF.

This chain uses TRBV19 with TRBJ2-3, with TRBD1 identical over 7 bases. The CDR3 spans 15 residues. Germline-derived CDR1 and CDR2 are LNHDA and SQIVND (reference sequence). V shed 5 bases, J shed 4 bases, and the junction held 9 bases outside the gene matches. Written as DNA, the CDR3 is TGTGCCAGTAGTTTCCGGACAGGTGGACCAGATACGCAGTATTTT. Translation gives CASSFRTGGPDTQYF.

This clonotype was seen a handful of times. The chain carries TRBV11-2 and TRBJ2-3; 9 positions match TRBD2. Per germline, CDR1 SGHAT and CDR2 FQNNGV. This CDR3 spans 15 amino acids. The trim removed 2 bases at V and 5 bases at J, leaving 5 bases unmatched. CDR3 DNA sequence: TGTGCCAGCAGCTTACTAGCGGGGAACGGAGATACGCAGTATTTT. Amino acids: CASSLLAGNGDTQYF.

The rearrangement joins TRBV20-1 to TRBJ1-2, with a possible D match to TRBD1 (6 bases). The CDR3 totals 14 residues. The V gene's germline CDR1 is DFQATT and CDR2 SNEGSKA (reference sequence). V was cut by 0 bases and J by 1 base, with 9 bases left in between. The chain's CDR3 is CSAREGTLNYGYTF. CDR3 coding DNA: TGCAGTGCTAGAGAGGGGACACTTAACTATGGCTACACCTTC.

The chain couples TRBV5-6 to TRBJ1-6, with D unresolved. Germline-derived CDR1 and CDR2 are SGHDT and YYEEEE. The CDR3 spans 14 residues. V lost 0 bases and J 8 bases, leaving 9 bases between the germline ends. CDR3 in DNA: TGTGCCAGCAGCTTGGGACGGATTTATTCACCCCTCCACTTT. As protein: CASSLGRIYSPLHF.

In this sample, this clonotype turned up a few times. The chain joins TRBV28 to TRBJ2-7; TRBD1 or TRBD2 may be the D gene (5 bases each). Between the trimmed V and J ends, which lost 2 bases and 4 bases, there was a span of 18 bases. Germline values: CDR1 MDHEN, CDR2 SYDVKM. The CDR3 consists of 16 residues. DNA for the CDR3: TGTGCCAGCAGTTTAGAGCGTGGGACGAAACCTTACGAGCAGTACGTC. Residues: CASSLERGTKPYEQYV.

V gene TRBV5-5 combines with J gene TRBJ2-7; 7 bases map to TRBD1. The V gene end was trimmed by 3 bases and the J gene end by 2 bases; junction bases not matched to a gene: 5. This CDR3 spans 14 amino acids. The germline V gene encodes CDR1 SGHKS and CDR2 YYEKEE (reference sequence). The CDR3 protein is CASSSDRAAYEQYV. The CDR3 DNA is TGTGCCAGCAGCTCAGACAGGGCCGCCTACGAGCAGTACGTC.

Many counts were recorded for this clonotype. The chain combines TRBV7-6 with TRBJ1-5, with TRBD1 identical over 9 bases. CDR1 SGHVS and CDR2 FNYEAQ come from the germline V gene. V trimming: 5 bases; J trimming: 0 bases; junction bases outside the gene matches: 2. The length of the CDR3 is 15 residues. CDR3 nucleotides: TGTGCCAGCAGCCGGACAGGGGATAGCAATCAGCCCCAGCATTTT. Translation gives CASSRTGDSNQPQHF.

As regards this clonotype: Given a much more abundant clone one base away, this may be a read error. The chain is built from TRBV7-8 and TRBJ2-1, with D hard to call. V was trimmed by 7 bases and J by 8 bases, leaving 18 bases between them. This CDR3 has 14 amino acids. The germline V gene encodes CDR1 SGHVS and CDR2 FQNEAQ. The CDR3 region has the DNA TGTGCCAGCAACTTCCTGCTATCCTCGGATGAGCAGTTCTTC. Its translation: CASNFLLSSDEQFF.

The chain recombines TRBV7-9 with TRBJ2-1, with unresolved D. Deletions cut 8 bases from V and 3 bases from J, with 8 bases between. The CDR3 runs 12 residues. CDR1 and CDR2 (germline): SEHNR, FQNEAQ (reference sequence). CDR3 protein: CASRWNYNEQFF. CDR3 DNA: TGTGCCAGCCGCTGGAACTACAATGAGCAGTTCTTC.

This clonotype was seen more than once but under ten times. The chain is built from TRBV12-3 or TRBV12-4 and TRBJ2-3; possibly TRBD2 for D (6 bases). The CDR3 has 17 amino acids. The germline V and J ends were trimmed by 4 bases and 0 bases, with 17 bases remaining between them. The CDR3 nucleotides are TGTGCCAGCAGTTCAGCGACTAGTAGCGCCAGCACAGATACGCAGTATTTT. Amino acids: CASSSATSSASTDTQYF.

This chain links TRBV4-1 with TRBJ1-4, with D possibly TRBD1 on 5 matching bases. V was shortened by 4 bases and J by 5 bases, with 14 bases between the two germline ends. Looked up from germline, CDR1 is MGHRA and CDR2 is YSYEKL. This CDR3 region has 15 residues. CDR3 nucleotides: TGCGCCAGCAGCCTTAAAATGACAGCGAATGAAAAACTGTTTTTT. Its protein product is CASSLKMTANEKLFF.

The chain is built from TRBV20-1 and TRBJ1-2; D gene unclear. Trimming removed 0 bases from V and 4 bases from J, with 15 bases in between. Germline V gene sequence: CDR1 DFQATT, CDR2 SNEGSKA (reference sequence). The CDR3 is 15 residues long. CDR3 protein: CSARDPTGPPYGYTF. CDR3 DNA sequence: TGCAGTGCTAGAGATCCCACCGGGCCCCCCTATGGCTACACCTTC.

V is TRBV4-2 and J is TRBJ2-3; 8 nucleotides line up with TRBD2. V trimming: 1 base; J trimming: 2 bases; junction bases outside the gene matches: 5. Germline CDR1 and CDR2: LGHNA and YNFKEQ. The CDR3 spans 16 residues. In DNA, the CDR3 is TGTGCCAGCAGCCAAGCCGGGGGGGCGCCCACAGATACGCAGTATTTT. This sequence encodes CASSQAGGAPTDTQYF.

The CDR3 loop reads CASSQGQGCNEQFF. The CDR3 nucleotides read TGTGCCAGCAGTCAGGGACAGGGCTGCAATGAGCAGTTCTTC. The V and J genes are TRBV6-6 and TRBJ2-1, with TRBD1 identical over 9 bases. The CDR3 spans 14 residues. Germline CDR1 is MNHNY and CDR2 is SVGAGI (reference sequence). With 5 bases clipped from V and 6 bases from J, the junction kept 5 bases outside the gene matches.

This sequence joins TRBV5-1 and TRBJ2-3; D could derive from TRBD1 or TRBD2 (5 bases each). Germline CDR1 and CDR2: SGHRS and YFSETQ. CDR3 size: 16 residues. V shed 1 base and J shed 4 bases, with 16 bases lying between them. CDR3 residues: CASSLRRGRGADTQYF. CDR3 DNA sequence: TGCGCCAGCAGCTTGCGTAGGGGCCGAGGGGCAGATACGCAGTATTTT.

This clonotype has more than one count but fewer than ten. This rearrangement joins TRBV6-2 or TRBV6-3 to TRBJ2-5, with 10 bases aligning to TRBD2. The V gene's germline CDR1 is MNHEY and CDR2 SVGEGT. This CDR3 contains 16 residues. The V and J ends lost 5 bases and 5 bases, in that order; junction bases with no gene match: 11. CDR3 bases: TGTGCCAGCAGTCATCAGCGGGGGGGCCTATATGAGACCCAGTACTTC. Its protein is CASSHQRGGLYETQYF.

V usage is TRBV9 and J usage is TRBJ2-2; D remains unclear. CDR3 size: 13 residues. V was cut by 2 bases and J by 6 bases, with 8 bases left in between. Germline values: CDR1 SGDLS, CDR2 YYNGEE. Written as DNA, the CDR3 is TGTGCCAGCAGCGTCCGGACCCCCGGGGAGCTGTTTTTT. Its protein is CASSVRTPGELFF.